Below are 14 T cell receptor beta chains sequenced from a single sample in a study of blood T cell repertoires in COVID-19. Repertoires were generated with immunoSEQ multiplex PCR, while TCRdb's copy carries only in-frame clones and drops some. The sample shows 45,000 or so clones, 70% to 90% of them seen only once. Sequencing was performed on peripheral blood. Every receptor here comes from a man in his 70s with active COVID-19.

This CDR3 reads CASSLVSDSSGTDTQYF. For the CDR3, the DNA is TGTGCCAGCAGCTTAGTGTCGGACAGTTCGGGCACAGATACGCAGTATTTT. This sequence joins TRBV7-9 and TRBJ2-3, with D possibly being TRBD1 (6 bases). V lost 1 base, J lost 1 base, and 15 bases lay in between. The V gene's germline CDR1 is SEHNR and CDR2 FQNEAQ (reference sequence). This CDR3 spans 17 amino acids.

This clone is a singleton in its sample. This chain connects TRBV25-1 to TRBJ1-1; D ambiguous. The germline CDR1 and CDR2 sequences are MGHDK and SYGVNS. The CDR3 loop spans 13 amino acids. The ends were cut back, 0 bases at V and 1 base at J, with 3 bases in the middle. In DNA form, the CDR3 reads TGTGCCAGCAGTGAATATCAGAACACTGAAGCTTTCTTT. This gives the protein CASSEYQNTEAFF.

The rearrangement links TRBV2 to TRBJ2-6, with 8 bases identical to TRBD1. V shed 6 bases, J shed 5 bases, and the junction held 9 bases outside the gene matches. The CDR3 totals 16 residues. Germline V CDR1 and CDR2: SNHLY, FYNNEI. In nucleotides, the CDR3 is TGTGCCAGCAGGACCCAGGGGGCGGTTCGGGCCAACGTCCTGACTTTC. This translates into CASRTQGAVRANVLTF.

The chain is built from TRBV7-9 and TRBJ2-3; 14 nucleotides align to TRBD2. Germline V lookup: CDR1 SEHNR, CDR2 FQNEAQ (reference sequence). J gave up 0 bases and V 5 bases, and 7 bases lay outside the gene matches. The CDR3 has 18 amino acids. The CDR3 here is CASSGTSGGPSSTDTQYF. The CDR3 nucleotides read TGTGCCAGCAGCGGGACTAGCGGGGGCCCCTCTAGCACAGATACGCAGTATTTT.

This clone was seen a few times. V usage is TRBV6-2 or TRBV6-3 and J usage is TRBJ1-6; 11 bases match TRBD1. V shed 4 bases and J 8 bases; nucleotides not matched to a gene: 4. Germline CDR1 and CDR2: MNHEY and SVGEGT. The CDR3 contains 15 residues. CDR3 amino acids: CASSWDRGSDSPLHF. The CDR3 DNA reads as TGTGCCAGCAGTTGGGACAGGGGGTCTGATTCACCCCTCCACTTT.

This clone was observed a single time. The chain joins TRBV6-5 to TRBJ1-4, with TRBD1 as a possible D gene (6 bases). CDR3 length: 14 amino acids. The germline V gene has CDR1 MNHEY and CDR2 SVGAGI. Trimming took off 6 bases at V and 7 bases at J, with 15 bases between the two ends. DNA of the CDR3: TGTGCCAGCAGGAGCGGGGGCAGGAGTGAAAAACTGTTTTTT. Translated: CASRSGGRSEKLFF.

This rearrangement joins TRBV6-5 to TRBJ2-2, with 12 nucleotides matching TRBD2. CDR1 is MNHEY and CDR2 is SVGAGI in the germline V gene. The CDR3 length is 15 residues. Here the CDR3 DNA reads TGTGCTTTCCCTAGCGGGGGGGCTGACACCGGGGAGCTGTTTTTT. It yields the protein CAFPSGGADTGELFF.

The chain uses TRBV3-1 (or the pseudogene TRBV3-2) and TRBJ2-5; D perhaps matches TRBD2 (6 bases). V was shortened by 3 bases and J by 5 bases, with 13 bases between the two germline ends. The CDR3 contains 14 residues. Germline CDR1 LGHDT, CDR2 YNNKEL (reference sequence). The CDR3 sequence is CASSHPPGRETQYF. The CDR3 DNA sequence: TGTGCCAGCAGCCATCCTCCGGGGAGGGAGACCCAGTACTTC.

This chain connects TRBV15 to TRBJ2-7; D possibly corresponds to TRBD1 (5 bases). Germline-derived CDR1 and CDR2 are LNHNV and YYDKDF (reference sequence). With 5 bases removed from V and 0 bases from J, the gap between germline ends came to 11 bases. This CDR3 region has 14 residues. The CDR3: CATSEDRASYEQYF. CDR3 nucleotides: TGTGCCACCAGCGAAGACAGAGCCTCCTACGAGCAGTACTTC.

The V gene is TRBV5-4, the J gene TRBJ2-5, with D possibly being TRBD1 (6 bases). V lost 1 base and J lost 4, with 8 bases in between. The CDR3 runs to 13 residues. Looked up from germline, CDR1 is SGHNT and CDR2 is YYREEE (reference sequence). The CDR3 sequence: CASSLKGGETQYF. CDR3 coding DNA: TGTGCCAGCAGCTTGAAAGGGGGAGAGACCCAGTACTTC.

As regards this clone: One end of the junction varies from germline; a read error may be responsible. This chain links TRBV7-7 with TRBJ2-5, with a possible D match to TRBD2 (6 bases). The CDR3 extends over 16 amino acids. Per germline, CDR1 SSHAT and CDR2 FNYEAQ (reference sequence). CDR3 sequence reads: CASSLEGGDSLGAQYF. In nucleotides, the CDR3 is TGTGCTAGCAGCTTAGAAGGTGGGGACTCACTCGGAGCCCAGTACTTC.

The genes are TRBV6-2 or TRBV6-3 and TRBJ1-3; the D gene is possibly TRBD1 (6 bases). The germline CDR1 and CDR2 sequences are MNHEY and SVGEGT. There are 15 residues in the CDR3. V dropped 5 bases and J dropped 0 bases, with 11 bases sitting between them. For the CDR3, the DNA is TGTGCCAGCAGTGCCGGGACAAGCTCTGGAAACACCATATATTTT. Protein sequence: CASSAGTSSGNTIYF.

This chain connects TRBV28 to TRBJ2-7; the match to TRBD2 covers 8 bases. The CDR3 sequence is 17 residues long. V lost 5 bases to trimming and J lost 0 bases; unmatched junction nucleotides: 12. CDR1 and CDR2 (germline): MDHEN, SYDVKM. The CDR3 sequence is CASSPPRERESSYEQYF. In DNA form, the CDR3 reads TGTGCCAGCAGTCCCCCCCGGGAGCGGGAGAGCTCCTACGAGCAGTACTTC.

The rearrangement links TRBV5-1 to TRBJ2-3, with 9 nucleotides matching TRBD1. The CDR3 consists of 16 residues. CDR1 and CDR2 (germline): SGHRS, YFSETQ. J lost 4 bases, V lost 6 bases, and 12 bases had no gene match. The DNA for the CDR3 is TGCGCCAGCACGATTACAGGGGGCGCCCCCTCAGATACGCAGTATTTT. This translates into CASTITGGAPSDTQYF.